A selection of T cell receptor beta chains follows, all from one sample in a study of cytotoxic CD8 clonotypes in ibrutinib-treated CLL. The repertoire was sequenced with immunoSEQ multiplex PCR; TCRdb's copy has only in-frame clones and lacks some. The top ten clones hold over 5% of a sample with more than 300,000 clones, roughly 80% of them seen once. Sequencing was performed on PBMCs, taken before ibrutinib treatment. The receptors come from a human donor with chronic lymphocytic leukemia. Each CDR3 is given with its conserved first and last residue. D genes are given only for firm matches. Clone size is shown for a subset of rows, as once, few, many or a class of expanded clone.

j_call | d_call | clone_size | v_call | cdr3_aa | cdr3_nt
TRBJ2-2 | TRBD1 | . | TRBV10-3 | CAIGAGTGTTGELFF | TGTGCCATCGGGGCCGGGACAGGGACGACTGGGGAGCTGTTTTTT
TRBJ2-1 | TRBD2 | many | TRBV30 | CAWSLHAGGEQFF | TGTGCCTGGAGCCTTCACGCGGGAGGTGAGCAGTTCTTC
TRBJ2-1 | . | . | TRBV7-9 | CASSLGLGASREQFF | TGTGCCAGCAGCTTGGGCCTAGGGGCTAGCCGTGAGCAGTTCTTC
TRBJ1-2 | . | . | TRBV4-3 | CASSQEAQTNYGYTF | TGCGCCAGCAGCCAAGAGGCTCAAACTAACTATGGCTACACCTTC
TRBJ2-1 | . | . | TRBV5-1 | CASSVGQGGPYNEQFF | TGCGCCAGCAGCGTCGGCCAGGGGGGACCCTACAATGAGCAGTTCTTC
TRBJ2-1 | . | . | TRBV10-2 | CASRVPAEHNEQFF | TGCGCCAGCAGGGTCCCGGCTGAGCACAATGAGCAGTTCTTC
TRBJ2-7 | . | . | TRBV30 | CAWSTGLLYEQYF | TGTGCCTGGAGCACAGGGCTCCTCTACGAGCAGTACTTC
TRBJ2-7 | TRBD2 | . | TRBV4-1 | CASSQGLAGSYEQYF | TGCGCCAGCAGCCAAGGTCTAGCGGGATCCTACGAGCAGTACTTC
TRBJ2-5 | TRBD2 | . | TRBV19 | CARTPTRLAGKETQYF | TGTGCCAGAACTCCAACCAGACTAGCGGGAAAAGAGACCCAGTACTTC
TRBJ2-1 | . | . | TRBV2 | CASRWTHDNEQFF | TGTGCCAGCAGATGGACTCACGACAATGAGCAGTTCTTC
TRBJ2-1 | TRBD2 | few | TRBV5-6 | CASSLSSGTYNEQFF | TGTGCCAGCAGCTTGAGTAGCGGGACCTACAATGAGCAGTTCTTC
TRBJ1-5 | . | once | TRBV4-2 | CASSQEVGDSNQPQHF | TGTGCCAGCAGCCAAGAGGTCGGGGATTCCAATCAGCCCCAGCATTTT
TRBJ1-1 | . | . | TRBV28 | CASSFRWDQGAFF | TGTGCCAGCAGTTTTAGGTGGGACCAAGGGGCTTTCTTT
TRBJ2-5 | . | . | TRBV15 | CATSRDIWGETQYF | TGTGCCACCAGCAGAGATATATGGGGGGAGACCCAGTACTTC
TRBJ2-7 | . | . | TRBV7-9 | CASSDPGAYEQYF | TGTGCCAGCAGCGATCCAGGGGCCTACGAGCAGTACTTC
TRBJ1-1 | . | . | TRBV28 | CASSSLRGGDMNTEAFF | TGTGCCAGCAGTTCCCTGCGGGGCGGGGATATGAACACTGAAGCTTTCTTT
TRBJ2-1 | TRBD1 | once | TRBV27 | CASSSRGQGWNEQFF | TGTGCCAGCAGTTCTAGGGGACAGGGGTGGAATGAGCAGTTCTTC
TRBJ1-5 | . | few | TRBV2 | CASSEAGHQHF | TGTGCCAGCAGTGAGGCCGGGCACCAGCATTTT